One sample yielded the 21 T cell receptor beta chains listed below, sequenced in a study of blood T cell repertoires in COVID-19. The data were produced by immunoSEQ multiplex PCR, yet TCRdb's version contains in-frame clones alone and is incomplete. The data hold 350,000 or so clones, with roughly 87% observed a single time. The sample consisted of PBMCs or T cells enriched from blood (not recorded which). The receptors were sampled from a woman in her thirties who had recovered from COVID-19.

This chain uses TRBV7-8 with TRBJ2-3, with 8 bases aligning to TRBD2. J was trimmed by 0 bases and V by 5 bases; bases with no gene match: 10. This CDR3 has 17 residues. Germline V CDR1 and CDR2: SGHVS, FQNEAQ. This CDR3 reads CASSGPASGLSTDTQYF. The CDR3 nucleotides read TGTGCCAGCAGCGGACCGGCTAGCGGGCTTAGCACAGATACGCAGTATTTT.

V gene TRBV1 combines with J gene TRBJ2-1; the table's D call, TRBD2, has no DNA check behind it. TRBV1 is reported as a pseudogene. The CDR3 runs 15 residues. CDR3 nucleotides: TGCACCAGCAGCCAGTTAGCGGGGGGGCCCGCTGAGCAGTTCTTC. This translates into CTSSQLAGGPAEQFF.

J is TRBJ1-5 and V is TRBV24-1; no firm D call. V shed 4 bases and J shed 2 bases, with 11 bases lying between them. CDR1 and CDR2 (germline): KGHDR, SFDVKD. The CDR3 loop spans 15 amino acids. This chain's CDR3 is CATSDVGVGNQPQHF. The CDR3 region has the DNA TGTGCCACCAGTGACGTAGGAGTTGGCAATCAGCCCCAGCATTTT.

This clone was seen a handful of times. V is TRBV9 and J is TRBJ1-5; D may be TRBD1 (5 bases). Germline V gene data show CDR1 as SGDLS and CDR2 as YYNGEE. Trimming pared 3 bases from V and 3 bases from J, leaving 13 bases between. The CDR3 extends over 15 amino acids. The chain's CDR3 is CASSALETDNQPQHF. The CDR3 region has the DNA TGTGCCAGCAGCGCCCTCGAGACAGACAATCAGCCCCAGCATTTT.

The genes are TRBV7-9 and TRBJ2-2; 10 bases line up with TRBD2. Per germline, CDR1 SEHNR and CDR2 FQNEAQ (reference sequence). The CDR3 has 16 amino acids. The V gene end was trimmed by 10 bases and the J gene end by 1 base; junction bases not matched to a gene: 9. CDR3 nucleotide sequence: TGTGCCACGCCCAGCGGGGGGGCCAGGAACACCGGGGAGCTGTTTTTT. Encoded protein: CATPSGGARNTGELFF.

CDR3 amino acids: CATSREWWEPLHF. The CDR3 DNA sequence: TGTGCCACCAGCAGAGAATGGTGGGAGCCCCTCCACTTT. The chain combines TRBV15 with TRBJ1-6; no clear D. The CDR3 sequence is 13 residues long. The V end was cut by 0 bases, the J end by 13 bases, with 10 bases between. Per germline, CDR1 LNHNV and CDR2 YYDKDF (reference sequence).

The CDR3 spells CASQGGSGTGELFF. The CDR3 coding sequence is TGCGCCAGCCAGGGGGGCTCGGGCACCGGGGAGCTGTTTTTT. The J gene is TRBJ2-2, the V gene TRBV5-1, with D tentatively TRBD1 (7 bases). The CDR3 extends over 14 amino acids. V dropped 7 bases and J dropped 4 bases, with 14 bases sitting between them. Germline assignment: CDR1 SGHRS and CDR2 YFSETQ.

The chain carries TRBV25-1 and TRBJ2-2; D possibly corresponds to TRBD1 (5 bases). V was clipped by 6 bases and J by 1 base, with 6 bases between them. Per germline, CDR1 MGHDK and CDR2 SYGVNS. The CDR3 contains 13 residues. CDR3 in amino acids: CASRGQNTGELFF. CDR3 nucleotide sequence: TGTGCCAGCAGAGGACAGAACACCGGGGAGCTGTTTTTT.

The V gene is TRBV28, the J gene TRBJ1-4, with 8 nucleotides matching TRBD1. Germline V gene data show CDR1 as MDHEN and CDR2 as SYDVKM. The CDR3 consists of 15 residues. With V trimmed by 2 bases and J by 7 bases, 6 bases remained unmatched. Written as DNA, the CDR3 is TGTGCCAGCAGTTTACAAAGGCAGGGGGCTGAAAAACTGTTTTTT. Protein sequence: CASSLQRQGAEKLFF.

The CDR3 nucleotides read TGCGCCAGCAGGGGGACAGCCGGCGATTCACCCCTCCACTTT. This codes for CASRGTAGDSPLHF. The chain uses TRBV5-1 and TRBJ1-6; 7 bases fit TRBD1. The CDR3 length is 14 residues. Trimming cost V 5 bases and J 8 bases; bases outside gene matches: 7. CDR1 and CDR2 (germline): SGHRS, YFSETQ. Full variable domain (remainder filled in from reference TRBV5-1 and TRBJ1-6): KAGVTQTPRYLIKTRGQQVTLSCSPISGHRSVSWYQQTPGQGLQFLFEYFSETQRNKGNFPGRFSGRQFSNSRSEMNVSTLELGDSALYLCASRGTAGDSPLHFGNGTRLTVT.

The rearrangement joins TRBV9 to TRBJ2-5, with TRBD2 matching over 12 bases. From germline, CDR1 is SGDLS and CDR2 YYNGEE. The V and J ends lost 4 bases and 7 bases, in that order; junction bases with no gene match: 14. CDR3 length: 17 residues. CDR3 DNA: TGTGCCAGCAGCCGGGAGGGGCTAGCGGGGGGGCAGGGGACCCAGTACTTC. Translation gives CASSREGLAGGQGTQYF.

J is TRBJ1-2 and V is TRBV7-9, with TRBD1 as a possible D gene (5 bases). There are 13 residues in the CDR3. V lost 2 bases, J lost 4 bases, and 8 bases lay in between. Germline CDR1 reads SEHNR; CDR2 reads FQNEAQ (reference sequence). The CDR3 reads CASSLLGAYGYTF. CDR3 nucleotides: TGTGCCAGCAGCTTATTAGGGGCCTATGGCTACACCTTC. The whole variable domain, filled in from reference TRBV7-9 and TRBJ1-2, reads DTGVSQNPRHKITKRGQNVTFRCDPISEHNRLYWYRQTLGQGPEFLTYFQNEAQLEKSRLLSDRFSAERPKGSFSTLEIQRTEQGDSAMYLCASSLLGAYGYTFGSGTRLTVV.

The chain links TRBV5-1 to TRBJ1-6; 7 bases line up with TRBD1. CDR3 length: 15 residues. The junction had 6 bases not matched to a gene; V was cut back by 4 bases and J by 5 bases. Germline loops: CDR1 SGHRS, CDR2 YFSETQ. DNA for the CDR3: TGCGCCAGCAGCCTGGGGACAGTCGATAATTCACCCCTCCACTTT. Its translation: CASSLGTVDNSPLHF.

The chain recombines TRBV5-4 with TRBJ2-3; TRBD2 aligns across 10 bases. V shed 5 bases and J 6 bases; nucleotides not matched to a gene: 15. This CDR3 contains 17 residues. Germline V gives CDR1 SGHNT, CDR2 YYREEE (reference sequence). CDR3 region: CASRAPEERGGRDTQYF. As DNA, the CDR3 is TGTGCCAGCAGGGCCCCGGAGGAGCGGGGGGGCCGGGATACGCAGTATTTT.

V and J are TRBV6-4 and TRBJ2-7; 7 bases line up with TRBD1. CDR1 MRHNA and CDR2 SNTAGT come from the germline V gene. The CDR3 sequence is 15 residues long. Losses at the gene ends were 6 bases for V and 3 bases for J; bases not matched to a gene: 11. The CDR3 DNA sequence: TGTGCCAGCAGGGCCTTGCGACGGGACAGCTACGAGCAGTACTTC. As protein: CASRALRRDSYEQYF.

A few counts support this clone. The J gene is TRBJ2-1, the V gene TRBV29-1; TRBD2 matches at 9 bases. The length of the CDR3 is 15 residues. V was clipped by 3 bases and J by 9 bases; unmatched bases: 12. Germline CDR1 and CDR2: SQVTM and ANQGSEA. CDR3 loop: CSVDSLRTSDGEQFF. CDR3 nucleotides: TGCAGCGTTGACTCGTTGAGGACTAGCGACGGTGAGCAGTTCTTC.

J is TRBJ2-1 and V is TRBV3-1 (or the pseudogene TRBV3-2), with D perhaps matching TRBD2 (7 bases). V dropped 7 bases and J dropped 3 bases, with 16 bases sitting between them. The germline CDR1 and CDR2 sequences are LGHDT and YNNKEL (reference sequence). The CDR3 loop spans 15 amino acids. This CDR3 reads CASTDRGGGYNEQFF. DNA of the CDR3: TGTGCCAGCACCGATAGAGGGGGGGGCTACAATGAGCAGTTCTTC.

In DNA, the CDR3 is TGTGCCAGCAGTCCGGGGAGCCGGGGGGTAGAGACCCAGTACTTC. This gives the protein CASSPGSRGVETQYF. The chain couples TRBV2 to TRBJ2-5; 7 positions agree with TRBD2. The trim removed 5 bases at V and 4 bases at J, leaving 10 bases unmatched. CDR1 SNHLY and CDR2 FYNNEI come from the germline V gene. This CDR3 has 15 amino acids.

The rearrangement uses TRBV7-9 and TRBJ1-3; no definite D call. Deletions cut 2 bases from V and 4 bases from J, with 3 bases between. CDR3 length: 12 residues. Per germline, CDR1 SEHNR and CDR2 FQNEAQ (reference sequence). The CDR3 coding sequence is TGTGCCAGCAGCTTAATAGGAAACACCATATATTTT. Translating gives CASSLIGNTIYF.

The V gene is TRBV27, the J gene TRBJ2-1; 9 bases line up with TRBD1. The CDR3 covers 15 residues. In germline, CDR1 is MNHEY, CDR2 SMNVEV (reference sequence). With V trimmed by 4 bases and J by 7 bases, 8 bases remained unmatched. Written as DNA, the CDR3 is TGTGCCAGCAGTTCGGACAGGGGCTTCGGGAATGAGCAGTTCTTC. It codes for CASSSDRGFGNEQFF.

The sample holds a few counts of this clone. V and J are TRBV21-1 and TRBJ1-5; the D call of TRBD1 is as the table states it, not checked on the DNA. TRBV21-1 is an annotated pseudogene. The CDR3 covers 14 residues. CDR3: CASSKSTVPGPQHF. The CDR3 coding sequence is TGTGCCAGCAGCAAATCCACAGTTCCTGGGCCCCAGCATTTT.